This T cell receptor (beta chain) was captured in a study of human T cells and chemical hapten exposure. Findings and caveats of the study: Alopecia affected the donors, so their immune response may differ from healthy people's.

CDR1 and CDR2 (germline): MDHEN, SYDVKM. There are 15 residues in the CDR3. Trimming removed 7 bases from V and 7 bases from J, with 22 bases in between. Source study methods: Samples ranged from roughly 23,224 to 700,000 TCRs, with a median of approximately 100,000. TCRdb fed the RACE reads into MiXCR, producing one record per CDR3 protein. The V and J calls and clone size are TCRdb's, not the authors'. The table lists tens of thousands of distinct CDR3 sequences, over 7.5% of them singletons. This clonotype has a count of ten or more. Its antigen is undetermined. Noted time point: patch test 3, about 24 weeks after DPC sensitization. Treatment described: therapeutic diphenylcyclopropenone sensitization with weekly scalp DPC. Unfractionated whole blood was the source of the extracted total RNA. The study enrolled 18 to 70-year-old alopecia patients suitable for DPC.

This chain links TRBV28 with TRBJ2-5, with a tentative D call TRBD2 (6 bases). Sequencing was performed on whole blood, taken in connection with sensitization to the hapten diphenylcyclopropenone (DPC). This TCR came from a man in his forties or fifties with alopecia areata. Some clones in this sample may be carry-over from other donors' samples. The CDR3 nucleotides read TGTGCCAGCATCCCTACGGGGAGGCAGGTGGGGACCCAGTACTTC. Translating it yields CASIPTGRQVGTQYF.